The 2 T cell receptor beta chains in this list originate from one sample, sequenced in a study of metastatic and nonmetastatic thyroid tumors (dated by TCRdb to the early 2020s). Library method: PCR. For sequencing, an Illumina HiSeq 4000 was employed. TCRdb ran its own pipeline on the public reads, namely fastp trimming at Q25 and MiXCR clone calling, and kept in-frame beta chains. The table for this sample lists 25,000 to 30,000 clones; around 25% of them were counted only once. Just over 14% of the sample belongs to the ten largest clones. None of the patients had been given any treatment before thyroid surgery. Sequencing was carried out using blood. The receptor source for this set is a female donor with papillary thyroid cancer or a benign thyroid nodule (not recorded which). Some clones in this sample may be carry-over from other donors' samples.

This clone was seen repeatedly, ten times or more. This rearrangement joins TRBV20-1 to TRBJ2-7; D is unclear. V was trimmed by 1 base and J by 2 bases, leaving 6 bases between them. Germline loops: CDR1 DFQATT, CDR2 SNEGSKA (reference sequence). The CDR3 loop spans 12 amino acids. The CDR3 nucleotides read TGCAGTGCTAGAGGACCCACCTACGAGCAGTACTTC. It yields the protein CSARGPTYEQYF.

The V gene is TRBV7-3, the J gene TRBJ1-2; 10 nucleotides match TRBD1. With 6 bases clipped from V and 8 bases from J, the junction kept 6 bases outside the gene matches. The CDR3 contains 13 residues. Germline V CDR1 and CDR2: SGHTA, FQGTGA. The CDR3 sequence is CASSMTGGDGYTF. CDR3 nucleotide sequence: TGTGCCAGCAGTATGACAGGGGGCGACGGCTACACCTTC.